This T cell receptor (beta chain) was obtained from a study of cytomegalovirus exposure and HLA in healthy donors (dated by TCRdb to the late 2010s). Regarding the complete study: According to an earlier analysis of several hundred of the donors, 150 million to 200 million T cells yielded approximately 120 million unique TCR beta sequences and about 300 Gb of sequence data. Around 320 gigabases of sequencing data and tens of millions of unique TCR sequences were included in an early release covering about 600 HLA-typed donors. Of the approximately 400 genotyped donors, roughly 80% fell in the genetic ancestry cluster associated with self-reported Caucasian donors. The study aimed to test whether cataloging public T cell receptors could reveal signatures of past pathogen exposure. The T cell repertoires of roughly 660 subjects were profiled by immunosequencing and related to cytomegalovirus serostatus. Along with the roughly 670-subject first cohort, a separate validation cohort of over 90 different subjects was used. High-throughput TCR immunosequencing, statistical association of individual TCRs with disease status, and machine learning were combined to predict cytomegalovirus infection status. In a later analysis, previously published TCR beta repertoires from more than 500 donors were re-analyzed and high-resolution HLA genotyping was added so that TCR occurrence patterns could be studied. Rather than using new phenotypic data, the later analysis identified candidate immune exposures from TCR beta sequences and from how often those sequences occurred across donors. To decide whether each TCR beta V gene segment behaved as functional or pseudogenic, an earlier analysis of some 540 of the donors relied on high-throughput TCR beta sequencing. Donor age, sex, ethnicity and CMV serostatus were compiled together with the repertoire data. In a later genetic analysis, genome-wide SNP genotypes for about 65% of the roughly 700 donors were used, and that subset was treated as a discovery cohort. All discovery cohort repertoires had been generated on a single sequencing platform. Both class I and class II loci were covered by HLA typing, at four-digit resolution. Typing coverage varied by locus: about 629-640 donors for A, B, C, DRB1 and DQB1; more than 500 for DQA1; more than 600 for DPA1; more than 450 for DPB1. Because of strong linkage in the cohort, roughly five DR-DQ haplotypes were treated as single units for association and clustering. Across approximately 400 genotyped donors of the cohort, an average of roughly 250,000 unique TCR beta nucleotide sequences per donor were sequenced, and approximately 19% of those sequences were non-productive. The investigation overall reported the following: The study listed 150 to 200 TCR beta chains as associated with cytomegalovirus. Because counts were too low, some 16 rarely observed V segments, including chromosome 9 orphons, were excluded from the earlier analysis of fewer than 650 of the donors. According to a later analysis, most CMV-associated TCR beta chains appeared to be HLA-restricted, and the HLA associations seemed to be driven largely by CMV exposure. In vitro tests confirmed that a few of the cytomegalovirus-associated TCR beta chains recognize cytomegalovirus antigens. Most TCR sequences were observed very rarely across donors, whereas some public TCRs were present in many individuals. In an earlier analysis of 587 of the donors, most TCR beta V segments appeared in productive rearrangements about 90% or about 30% of the time, broadly matching IMGT annotations. CMV serostatus was the only immune exposure information available for the cohort. HLA typing was unavailable for some donors at each locus, so association tests used only the typed subset. Specific HLA alleles were associated with over 15,000 TCR beta sequences at a false discovery rate of 0.05 in a later analysis. The 87-base-pair reads could not distinguish some IMGT-functional V segments, including TRBV6-2 and TRBV6-3, so those segments were excluded. A cluster of highly shared sequence variants was judged likely to represent a technical artifact of the sequencing pipeline. An association between a missense DCLRE1C variant and V-gene and J-gene trimming of TCR beta chains was found in a later genetic analysis and replicated in an independent cohort. A further reported finding was that TCR beta sequences accurately predicted the HLA-A and HLA-B alleles for most subjects in the first cohort. According to a later analysis, TCR association rates differed among HLA loci, with DRB1 alleles showing the most associated TCRs and HLA-C alleles showing the fewest. When HLA alleles, especially DR and DQ, strongly co-occurred, attributing TCR associations to individual alleles was difficult. Several of the top co-occurrence clusters appeared to be linked to parvovirus B19, influenza, CMV and Epstein-Barr virus, according to a later analysis. The cohort was sequenced for TCR beta chains only, and without alpha or paired-chain data the features that could be detected were limited. Linkage disequilibrium might explain the correlated functional status among segregating V segments, but an unknown experimental factor could not be ruled out. A later analysis found that HLA-associated TCR beta chains were more clonally expanded and had lower generation probabilities than equally common non-associated chains. Cytomegalovirus status was reported to be diagnosed by the classifier with high specificity and sensitivity in both the original and validation cohorts. The authors suggested that the approach could potentially be generalized to other disease states and immunological phenotypes. Sequencing depth was assumed to be roughly uniform across donors in the presence/absence analyses, though that assumption may not hold. Compared with the approximately 720-donor mean, donors in an Asian-associated ancestry cluster had fewer N-insertions in productive TCRs, according to a later genetic analysis.

The cohort consisted of hundreds of healthy bone marrow donors. At the time of sampling, all cohort members were nominally healthy, though unrecorded immune exposures were likely present. The donor was CMV seronegative and was included in the group of around 320 seronegative cohort members. Every donor gave a peripheral blood sample, and the peripheral blood mononuclear cells from that sample were used for TCR beta sequencing. The Qiagen DNeasy Blood Extraction Kit was used to extract genomic DNA from the blood cell samples. CDR1 and CDR2 are drawn from the germline V gene: MNHEY, SVGAGI. The junction carries 18 bases between V and J, which are trimmed by 4 bases and 8 bases respectively. Taken from cysteine to phenylalanine, the CDR3 has 16 residues. Only the CDR3 part of the read is kept: 48 bases, read in frame from the first base. Notes on this clone: The clone's antigen remains unknown. Base-call qualities are not available, and no considerably larger clone is one nucleotide away.

The method behind the library was the immunoSEQ multiplex PCR assay. For the multiplex PCR, a mixture combining 60 forward primers for TCR Vbeta segments and 13 reverse primers for TCR Jbeta segments was used. Amplification of the CDR3 region of rearranged TCR beta genes was performed with a multiplex PCR assay on genomic DNA. The Illumina HiSeq System was used to sequence the amplified TCR beta libraries as 87-base-pair reads. As for the authors' bioinformatics: A later analysis tallied approximately 87 million unique TCR beta chains across the 666 repertoires, and about 10 million of those chains were shared by two or more donors. To remove PCR and sequencing errors, raw reads were error-corrected and collapsed into unique sequences using a nearest-neighbor algorithm that merged closely related sequences. CDR3 sequences were aligned to IMGT reference sequences to assign V, D and J gene segments. For a sequence to be retained, a match of at least six nucleotides was required to both a V gene segment and a J gene segment. Rearrangements were classified as productive when the CDR3 lacked stop codons and remained in frame with V and J, and all other rearrangements were classified as non-productive. Following IMGT convention, CDR3 was defined as the stretch from the second conserved V-encoded cysteine up to the conserved J-encoded phenylalanine. Sequences without an unambiguous match to a single V gene segment were excluded from the earlier analysis of 450 to 650 of the donors. An earlier analysis of approximately 590 of the donors called V segments functional above 56.7% productive rearrangements and segregating when the between-donor standard deviation exceeded 5%. A statistical classification framework was developed to diagnose cytomegalovirus status using the catalog of TCR beta chain sequences. V and J gene assignment, in a later analysis, came from comparing TCR nucleotide sequences with IMGT/GENE-DB human TR gene sequences. The TCRdist pipeline was used in a later analysis to assign CDR3 sequences and most-parsimonious VDJ recombination scenarios. In a later analysis, each TCR beta chain was defined by its CDR3 amino acid sequence together with its V-gene family, and reads lacking a unique V-gene family were excluded. As a way to deal with suspected cross-contamination and a sequencing artifact, a later analysis dropped 450 to 600 nucleotide sequences that were highly shared and had low generation probability. In a later analysis, a clonal expansion index was calculated for each public chain from normalized within-repertoire ranks of inferred template counts. Generation probabilities in a later analysis came from a VDJ recombination model fitted to out-of-frame rearrangements, and those results were checked against IGoR. In a later analysis, hypergeometric tests were used to score TCR-TCR, TCR-HLA and TCR-CMV co-occurrence, with a repertoire-size bias correction applied to TCR pairs. To estimate false discovery rates, a later analysis permuted the HLA or CMV assignments 20 times. In a later analysis, co-occurring TCRs were grouped using DBSCAN, with TCRdist sequence similarity added in when clustering inside HLA-allele-positive subsets. For co-occurrence clustering, repertoires with fewer than 30,000 or more than 120,000 public chains were excluded, along with roughly 5 repertoires with anomalous nucleotide sharing. This immuneACCESS table, as held by TCRdb, lists in-frame sequences with V and J called but not all clones. Of the missing ones, under half trace to an unresolved V gene in checked studies; the others have no known cause. That table supplies the V and J calls and clone size; D and trimming were determined from the DNA. The sample has approximately 200,000 clones on record, over 70% of them singletons. Clones ranked in the top ten supply 1.5% to 2% of the sample.

Sequences were obtained from PBMCs. Recombination joined TRBV6-5 with TRBJ1-6; a tentative D call is TRBD1 (6 bases match). This receptor was obtained from a woman aged 18-29 years in good health and CMV-seronegative. The CDR3 region reads CASSSTGQFIDSPLHF. Read as DNA, the sequence is TGTGCCAGCAGTTCCACAGGACAGTTTATTGATTCACCCCTCCACTTT.